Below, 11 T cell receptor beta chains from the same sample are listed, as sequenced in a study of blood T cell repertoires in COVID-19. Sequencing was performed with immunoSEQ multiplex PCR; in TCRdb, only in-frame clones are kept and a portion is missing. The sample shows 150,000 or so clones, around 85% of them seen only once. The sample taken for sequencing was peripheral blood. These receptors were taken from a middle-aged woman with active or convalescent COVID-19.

CDR3 in DNA: TGTGCCAGCAGTTTATGGTTAGGGGGCAACTATGGCTACACCTTC. It codes for CASSLWLGGNYGYTF. The chain is built from TRBV28 and TRBJ1-2; 7 positions agree with TRBD1. CDR3 length: 15 residues. J was trimmed by 2 bases and V by 0 bases; bases with no gene match: 3. CDR1 and CDR2 from the germline V gene are MDHEN and SYDVKM.

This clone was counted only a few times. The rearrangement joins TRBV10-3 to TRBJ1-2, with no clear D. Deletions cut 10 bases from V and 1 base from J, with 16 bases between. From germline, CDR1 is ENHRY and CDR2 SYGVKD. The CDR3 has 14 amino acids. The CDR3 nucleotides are TGTGCCACCCAGCCGGCAGGTGGTAACTATGGCTACACCTTC. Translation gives CATQPAGGNYGYTF.

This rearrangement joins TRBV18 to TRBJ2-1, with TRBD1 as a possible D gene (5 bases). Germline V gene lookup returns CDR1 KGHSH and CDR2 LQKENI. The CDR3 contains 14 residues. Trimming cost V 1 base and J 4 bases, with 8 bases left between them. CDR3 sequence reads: CASSPRAGYNEQFF. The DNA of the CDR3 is TGTGCCAGCTCACCACGCGCAGGGTACAATGAGCAGTTCTTC.

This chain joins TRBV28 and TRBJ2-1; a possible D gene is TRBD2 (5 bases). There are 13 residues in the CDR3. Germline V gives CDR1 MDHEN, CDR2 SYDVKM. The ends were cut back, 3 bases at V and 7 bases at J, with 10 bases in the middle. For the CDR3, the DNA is TGTGCCAGCAGTTTTGCGGGCGGGAATGAGCAGTTCTTC. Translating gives CASSFAGGNEQFF.

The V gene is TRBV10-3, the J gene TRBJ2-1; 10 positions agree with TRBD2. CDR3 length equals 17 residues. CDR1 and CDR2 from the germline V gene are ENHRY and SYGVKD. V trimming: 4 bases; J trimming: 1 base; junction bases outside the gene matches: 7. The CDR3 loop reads CAISALAGGVSYNEQFF. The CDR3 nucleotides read TGTGCCATCAGTGCCTTAGCGGGGGGTGTATCCTACAATGAGCAGTTCTTC.

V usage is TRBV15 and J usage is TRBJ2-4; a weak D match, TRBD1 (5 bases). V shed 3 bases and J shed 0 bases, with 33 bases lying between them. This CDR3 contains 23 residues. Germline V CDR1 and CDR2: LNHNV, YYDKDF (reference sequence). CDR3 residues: CATSRDHPRQFETPDKAKNIQYF. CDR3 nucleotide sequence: TGTGCCACCAGCAGGGATCACCCCAGACAGTTCGAGACCCCGGATAAAGCCAAAAACATTCAGTACTTC.

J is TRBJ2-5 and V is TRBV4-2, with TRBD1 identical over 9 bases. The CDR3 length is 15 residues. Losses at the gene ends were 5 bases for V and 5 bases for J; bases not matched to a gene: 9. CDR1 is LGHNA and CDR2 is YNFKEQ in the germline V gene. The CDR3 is CASSDTGGAEETQYF. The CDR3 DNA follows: TGTGCCAGCAGCGACACAGGGGGCGCAGAGGAGACCCAGTACTTC.

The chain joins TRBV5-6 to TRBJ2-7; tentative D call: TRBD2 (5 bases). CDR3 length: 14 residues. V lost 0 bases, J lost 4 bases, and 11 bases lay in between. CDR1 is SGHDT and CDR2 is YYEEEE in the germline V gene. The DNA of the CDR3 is TGTGCCAGCAGCTTGGCGGGAATGGGGTACGAGCAGTACTTC. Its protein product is CASSLAGMGYEQYF.

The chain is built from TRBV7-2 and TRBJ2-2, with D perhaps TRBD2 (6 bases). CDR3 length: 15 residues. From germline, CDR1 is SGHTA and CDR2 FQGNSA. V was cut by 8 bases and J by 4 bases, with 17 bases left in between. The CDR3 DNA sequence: TGTGCCAGCGGAAGTCCCGGGACTTCCACCGGGGAGCTGTTTTTT. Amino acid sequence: CASGSPGTSTGELFF.

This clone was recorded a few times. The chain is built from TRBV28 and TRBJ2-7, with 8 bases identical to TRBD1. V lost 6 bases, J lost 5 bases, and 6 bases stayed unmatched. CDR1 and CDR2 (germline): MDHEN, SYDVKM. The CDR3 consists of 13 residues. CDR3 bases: TGTGCCAGCAGCATGGACAGGGTGCACGAGCAGTACTTC. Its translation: CASSMDRVHEQYF.

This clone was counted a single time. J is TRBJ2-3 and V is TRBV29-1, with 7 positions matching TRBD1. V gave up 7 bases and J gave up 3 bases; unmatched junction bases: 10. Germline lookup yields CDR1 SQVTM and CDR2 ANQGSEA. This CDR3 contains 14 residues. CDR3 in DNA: TGCAGCGCCGAAGCCCAGGGGGTGACAGATACGCAGTATTTT. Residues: CSAEAQGVTDTQYF.